This T cell receptor (beta chain) appears in the sequencing data of a study of T cells in women clearing cervical HPV infection. Study information: Cases were women with histologically confirmed HPV16-related CIN3 or worse, including a couple of invasive cancers. Study-level points and caveats: A classifier using richness and V gene abundances reached an AUC of more than 0.8.

Assay used: immunoSEQ multiplex PCR; TCRdb lists only in-frame clones, some missing. Seen in this sample are around 24,000 clones; the ten most common clones hold 3.7%. Comment on this clone: What it binds is not known. The sequenced fragment ends 3 residues before the CDR3 boundary, so the rest is inferred from the germline J gene.

CDR3 length: 14 residues. The germline gives CDR1 DFQATT, CDR2 SNEGSKA (reference sequence). Trimming pared 0 bases from V and 8 bases from J, leaving 11 bases between. This rearrangement joins TRBV20-1 to TRBJ1-6; no definite D call. Sequencing input: blood buffy coat. The receptor's source is a woman between 18 and 70 years old with a cervical HPV16 infection that either progressed to CIN3+ or cleared (not recorded which). This chain's CDR3 is CSAREPGTYSPLHF. CDR3 DNA (partial): TGCAGTGCTAGAGAGCCAGGCACATATTCACCC.